The present T cell receptor (beta chain) was sequenced within a study of cytomegalovirus exposure and HLA in healthy donors. Study-level points and caveats: Cytomegalovirus-associated status was assigned to more than 150 TCR beta chains.

60 Vbeta and 13 Jbeta primers were used in PCR. Assay: immunoSEQ multiplex PCR; the TCRdb copy retains only in-frame clones and omits some. The data hold about 69,000 clones, with 70% to 80% observed a single time. On this clone itself: Antigen: not known.

Deletions cut 5 bases from V and 0 bases from J, with 13 bases between. This CDR3 is built from 16 residues. Looked up from germline, CDR1 is LNHNV and CDR2 is YYDKDF (reference sequence). This chain uses TRBV15 with TRBJ1-4; D is perhaps TRBD1 (6 bases). Sequenced: PBMCs. This clonotype originated in a man younger than 30 in good health and CMV-seronegative. The CDR3 reads CATSGRQVATNEKLFF. The CDR3 region has the DNA TGTGCCACCAGCGGACGACAGGTAGCAACTAATGAAAAACTGTTTTTT.